This T cell receptor (beta chain) was recovered during a study of cytomegalovirus exposure and HLA in healthy donors. About the study: One earlier analysis, a look at about 179 million T cells, found roughly 110 million unique TCR beta sequences.

PCR involved 60 Vbeta and 13 Jbeta primers. Produced via immunoSEQ multiplex PCR; TCRdb's table is partial and in-frame only. The sample consists of under 200,000 clones, 70% to 80% of them appearing once. The junction had 2 bases not matched to a gene; V was cut back by 0 bases and J by 4 bases. Germline CDR1 SGHDN, CDR2 FVKESK. The CDR3 is 14 amino acids. This receptor was obtained from a man aged 35 to 55 in good health and CMV-seronegative. The chain is built from TRBV14 and TRBJ2-5, with 7 bases identical to TRBD1. What was sequenced was PBMCs. Written as DNA, the CDR3 is TGTGCCAGCAGCCAAGAAGGGGGCCGAGAGACCCAGTACTTC. Encoded protein: CASSQEGGRETQYF.